One and the same sample provided the 11 T cell receptor beta chains below, sequenced in a study of blood T cell repertoires in COVID-19. Libraries were prepared by immunoSEQ multiplex PCR; TCRdb keeps only in-frame clonotypes and omits some of them. The sample lists approximately 210,000 clones, about 91% occurring once. Sequenced material: peripheral blood. These receptors were obtained from a man under 40 with acute or convalescent COVID-19.

V usage is TRBV29-1 and J usage is TRBJ2-5, with unresolved D. With 5 bases removed from V and 3 bases from J, the gap between germline ends came to 4 bases. The CDR3 runs 10 residues. The germline V gene has CDR1 SQVTM and CDR2 ANQGSEA. In DNA form, the CDR3 reads TGCAGCGTTCTAGAAGAGACCCAGTACTTC. Its protein product is CSVLEETQYF.

This clone was observed once. The chain combines TRBV7-9 with TRBJ2-7; D is possibly TRBD2 (6 bases). This CDR3 is 16 amino acids long. V dropped 3 bases and J dropped 2 bases, with 17 bases sitting between them. CDR1 SEHNR and CDR2 FQNEAQ come from the germline V gene (reference sequence). The CDR3 spells CASSFGSEGTTYEQYF. CDR3 DNA: TGTGCCAGCAGCTTCGGGTCGGAGGGGACCACCTACGAGCAGTACTTC.

V usage is TRBV6-1 and J usage is TRBJ2-5; TRBD1 is a possible D gene (6 bases). Germline V CDR1 and CDR2: MNHNS, SASEGT. The ends were cut back, 4 bases at V and 4 bases at J, with 19 bases in the middle. The CDR3 consists of 16 residues. The CDR3 loop is CASSGAAGVRRETQYF. Written as DNA, the CDR3 is TGTGCCAGCAGTGGAGCGGCAGGGGTTAGAAGAGAGACCCAGTACTTC.

The rearrangement uses TRBV3-1 (or the pseudogene TRBV3-2) and TRBJ1-5; 10 nucleotides agree with TRBD1. The CDR3 has 16 amino acids. After removal of 1 base from V and 4 bases from J, the junction contained 4 bases not matched to a gene. Germline V gene data show CDR1 as LGHDT and CDR2 as YNNKEL (reference sequence). This CDR3 is CASSQGGQGRNQPQHF. In DNA form, the CDR3 reads TGTGCCAGCAGCCAAGGGGGACAGGGGAGAAATCAGCCCCAGCATTTT.

The chain has TRBV3-1 (or the pseudogene TRBV3-2) and TRBJ2-5, with unresolved D. V was pared by 3 bases and J by 4 bases, with 6 bases between. The length of the CDR3 is 12 residues. In germline, CDR1 is LGHDT, CDR2 YNNKEL (reference sequence). This CDR3 reads CASSQVRETQYF. CDR3 nucleotide sequence: TGTGCCAGCAGCCAGGTGAGAGAGACCCAGTACTTC.

The V gene is TRBV28, the J gene TRBJ2-3, with TRBD1 matching 7 bases. Germline V gene lookup returns CDR1 MDHEN and CDR2 SYDVKM. This CDR3 has 14 residues. Germline trimming cut 4 bases from V and 6 bases from J; bases unmatched to any gene: 7. The CDR3, as DNA: TGTGCCAGCAGTTATCCGGCAGGGGGTGATACGCAGTATTTT. This codes for CASSYPAGGDTQYF.

In this sample, this clone turned up once. The chain carries TRBV4-2 and TRBJ2-5; D possibly corresponds to TRBD2 (6 bases). Germline V gene lookup returns CDR1 LGHNA and CDR2 YNFKEQ. This CDR3 has 15 amino acids. Trimming pared 0 bases from V and 0 bases from J, leaving 8 bases between. The chain's CDR3 is CASSQDAGNQETQYF. Here the CDR3 DNA reads TGTGCCAGCAGCCAAGATGCGGGAAACCAAGAGACCCAGTACTTC.

DNA for the CDR3: TGTGCCAGCAGTTACGTAGGCGGTCCCTACGAGCAGTACTTC. Translation: CASSYVGGPYEQYF. The J gene is TRBJ2-7, the V gene TRBV6-2 or TRBV6-3; D unclear. Germline lookup yields CDR1 MNHEY and CDR2 SVGEGT. This CDR3 region has 14 residues. V was pared by 2 bases and J by 2 bases, with 10 bases between.

CDR3: CASSPIRDFQPQHF. CDR3 DNA: TGTGCCAGCAGTCCTATCCGGGACTTTCAGCCCCAGCATTTT. The V gene is TRBV27, the J gene TRBJ1-5; D might be TRBD1 (5 bases). The CDR3 has 14 amino acids. CDR1 and CDR2 from the germline V gene are MNHEY and SMNVEV (reference sequence). V lost 5 bases and J lost 6, with 14 bases in between.

V usage is TRBV14 and J usage is TRBJ2-1, with 11 bases identical to TRBD1. The CDR3 consists of 17 residues. Germline V lookup: CDR1 SGHDN, CDR2 FVKESK. The V and J ends lost 3 bases and 1 base, in that order; junction bases with no gene match: 5. The CDR3 DNA is TGTGCCAGCAGCCAGGACAGGGGGCTTACGTCCTACAATGAGCAGTTCTTC. The encoded protein is CASSQDRGLTSYNEQFF.

V usage is TRBV5-1 and J usage is TRBJ1-5; D gene uncertain. Trimming took 2 bases from V and 5 from J, leaving 14 bases between them. Per germline, CDR1 SGHRS and CDR2 YFSETQ. The CDR3 has 15 amino acids. The CDR3 DNA follows: TGCGCCAGCAGCTTTTTGGGAGCTTCGGATCAGCCCCAGCATTTT. Translating it yields CASSFLGASDQPQHF.